This T cell receptor (beta chain) was identified during a study of blood T cell repertoires in COVID-19. Study information: Some COVID-19 samples were acute and others convalescent; all came from the United States, Italy and Spain. The analysed material was cDNA or gDNA that came from T cells, B-cell-depleted T cells, or PBMCs.

There are 12 residues in the CDR3. Trimming pared 6 bases from V and 6 bases from J, leaving 10 bases between. Germline V lookup: CDR1 KGHDR, CDR2 SFDVKD. Per the authors' pipeline: Scientists estimated how many nucleated cells there were by amplifying reference gene primers. Profiled with immunoSEQ multiplex PCR; TCRdb holds only in-frame clones, not every one. That table supplies the V and J calls and clone size; D and trimming were determined from the DNA. Here the sample spans fewer than 350,000 clones, about nine tenths being singletons. The TCR originated in a man in his forties with active or convalescent COVID-19. V gene TRBV24-1 combines with J gene TRBJ1-2, with a possible D match to TRBD1 (5 bases). The sample comprised peripheral blood. This CDR3 is CATSTGGNGYTF. CDR3 nucleotide sequence: TGTGCCACCAGTACGGGGGGGAATGGCTACACCTTC.